This TCR beta chain came from a study of blood T cell repertoires in COVID-19. CDR3 length: 16 amino acids. Germline loops: CDR1 LNHNV, CDR2 YYDKDF (reference sequence). With 2 bases clipped from V and 7 bases from J, the junction kept 9 bases outside the gene matches. This clone was observed a few times. Only in-frame clones appear in the TCRdb table, and some are missing; sequencing was by immunoSEQ multiplex PCR. The sample holds about 190,000 clones, just under 85% seen once. The sequencing sample was made of peripheral blood. The genes are TRBV15 and TRBJ2-1; TRBD2 matches at 9 bases. This TCR was sampled from a woman between 65 and 79 years old with active or convalescent COVID-19. CDR3 DNA sequence: TGTGCCACCAGCAGAAGATATAGCGGGAGTCGGAATGAGCAGTTCTTC. Protein sequence: CATSRRYSGSRNEQFF.